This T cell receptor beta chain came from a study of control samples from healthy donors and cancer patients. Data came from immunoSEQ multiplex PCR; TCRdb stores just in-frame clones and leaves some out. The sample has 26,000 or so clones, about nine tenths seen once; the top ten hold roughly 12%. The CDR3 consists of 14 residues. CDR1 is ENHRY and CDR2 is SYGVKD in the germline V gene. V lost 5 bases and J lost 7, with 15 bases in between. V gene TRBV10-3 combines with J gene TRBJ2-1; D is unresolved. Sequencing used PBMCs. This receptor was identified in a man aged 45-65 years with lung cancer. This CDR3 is CAISPGPQLNEQFF. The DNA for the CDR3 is TGTGCCATCAGTCCGGGCCCCCAATTGAATGAGCAGTTCTTC.